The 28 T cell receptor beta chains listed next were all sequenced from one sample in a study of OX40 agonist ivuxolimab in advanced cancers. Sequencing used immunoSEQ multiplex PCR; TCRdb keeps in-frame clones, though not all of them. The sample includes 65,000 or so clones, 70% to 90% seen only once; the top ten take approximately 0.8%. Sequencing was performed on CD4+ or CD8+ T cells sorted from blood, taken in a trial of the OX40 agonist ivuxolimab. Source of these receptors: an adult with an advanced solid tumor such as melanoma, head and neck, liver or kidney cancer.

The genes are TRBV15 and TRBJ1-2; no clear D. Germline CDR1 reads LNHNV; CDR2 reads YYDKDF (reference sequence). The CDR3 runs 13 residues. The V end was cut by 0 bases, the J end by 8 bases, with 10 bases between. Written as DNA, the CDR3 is TGTGCCACCAGCAGAGATAGGGTGGGCGGCTACACCTTC. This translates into CATSRDRVGGYTF.

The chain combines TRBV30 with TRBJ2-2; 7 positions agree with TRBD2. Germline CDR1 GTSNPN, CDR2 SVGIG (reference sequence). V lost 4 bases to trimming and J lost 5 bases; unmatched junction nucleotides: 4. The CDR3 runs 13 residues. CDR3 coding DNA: TGTGCCTGGAAGCGGGAAGGGACCGGGGAGCTGTTTTTT. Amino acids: CAWKREGTGELFF.

The CDR3 region is CATLPNGRDGSIWETQYF. The CDR3 DNA sequence: TGTGCCACCCTCCCTAACGGGAGAGACGGGTCAATATGGGAGACCCAGTACTTC. The chain uses TRBV6-4 and TRBJ2-5, with a possible D match to TRBD2 (6 bases). Germline CDR1 and CDR2: MRHNA and SNTAGT. V lost 10 bases to trimming and J lost 5 bases, with 32 bases between them. The CDR3 is 18 residues long.

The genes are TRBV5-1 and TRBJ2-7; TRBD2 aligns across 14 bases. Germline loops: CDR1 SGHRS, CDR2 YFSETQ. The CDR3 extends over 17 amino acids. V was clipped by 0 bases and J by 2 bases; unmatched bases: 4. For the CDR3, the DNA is TGCGCCAGCAGCTTGGCCGGGACTAGCGGGGGAACCTACGAGCAGTACTTC. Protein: CASSLAGTSGGTYEQYF. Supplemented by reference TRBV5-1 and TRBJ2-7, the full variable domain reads KAGVTQTPRYLIKTRGQQVTLSCSPISGHRSVSWYQQTPGQGLQFLFEYFSETQRNKGNFPGRFSGRQFSNSRSEMNVSTLELGDSALYLCASSLAGTSGGTYEQYFGPGTRLTVT.

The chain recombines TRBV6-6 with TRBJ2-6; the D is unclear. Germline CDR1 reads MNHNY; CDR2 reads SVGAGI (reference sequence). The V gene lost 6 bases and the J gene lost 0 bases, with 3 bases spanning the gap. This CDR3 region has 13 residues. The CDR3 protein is CASRDSGANVLTF. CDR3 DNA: TGTGCCAGCAGGGACTCTGGGGCCAACGTCCTGACTTTC.

CDR3 coding DNA: TGTGCCAGCAGTCCCCACAGGGAAATTACGAACACTGAAGCTTTCTTT. Translated, it gives CASSPHREITNTEAFF. The chain uses TRBV25-1 and TRBJ1-1; a weak D match, TRBD1 (6 bases). Trimming shortened V by 5 bases and J by 1 base, and 17 bases separated the two germline ends. The CDR3 has 16 residues. CDR1 is MGHDK and CDR2 is SYGVNS in the germline V gene.

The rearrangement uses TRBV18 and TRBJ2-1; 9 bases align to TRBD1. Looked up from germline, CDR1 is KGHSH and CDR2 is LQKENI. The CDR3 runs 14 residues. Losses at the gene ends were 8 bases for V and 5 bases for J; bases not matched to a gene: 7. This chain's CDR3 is CASLRDRANNEQFF. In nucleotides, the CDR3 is TGTGCCAGCCTCCGGGACAGGGCGAACAATGAGCAGTTCTTC. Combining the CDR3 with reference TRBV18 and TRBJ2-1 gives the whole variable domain NAGVMQNPRHLVRRRGQEARLRCSPMKGHSHVYWYRQLPEEGLKFMVYLQKENIIDESGMPKERFSAEFPKEGPSILRIQQVVRGDSAAYFCASLRDRANNEQFFGPGTRLTVL.

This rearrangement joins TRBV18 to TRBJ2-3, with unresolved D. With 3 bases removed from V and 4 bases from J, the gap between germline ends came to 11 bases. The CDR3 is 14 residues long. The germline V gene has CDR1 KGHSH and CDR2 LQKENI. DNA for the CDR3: TGTGCCAGCTCACCCCCGGGTAACGCAGATACGCAGTATTTT. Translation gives CASSPPGNADTQYF.

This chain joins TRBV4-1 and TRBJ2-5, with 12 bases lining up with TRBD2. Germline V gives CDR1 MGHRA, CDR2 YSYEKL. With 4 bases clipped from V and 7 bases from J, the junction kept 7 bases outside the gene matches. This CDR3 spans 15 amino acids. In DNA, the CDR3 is TGCGCCAGCAGCCCCACCGGGACTAGCGGGCGGACCCAGTACTTC. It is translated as CASSPTGTSGRTQYF.

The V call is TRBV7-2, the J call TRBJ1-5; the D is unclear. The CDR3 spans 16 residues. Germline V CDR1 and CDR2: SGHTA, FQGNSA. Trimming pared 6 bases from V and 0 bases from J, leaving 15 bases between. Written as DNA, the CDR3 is TGTGCCAGCAGTTTTAGGAGTTCAAATAGCAATCAGCCCCAGCATTTT. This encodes CASSFRSSNSNQPQHF.

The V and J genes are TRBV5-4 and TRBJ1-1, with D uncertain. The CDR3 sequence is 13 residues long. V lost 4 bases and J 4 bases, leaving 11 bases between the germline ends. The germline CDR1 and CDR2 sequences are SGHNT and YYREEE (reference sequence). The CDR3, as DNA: TGTGCCAGCAGCCGAGCCCGGGGCACTGAAGCTTTCTTT. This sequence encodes CASSRARGTEAFF.

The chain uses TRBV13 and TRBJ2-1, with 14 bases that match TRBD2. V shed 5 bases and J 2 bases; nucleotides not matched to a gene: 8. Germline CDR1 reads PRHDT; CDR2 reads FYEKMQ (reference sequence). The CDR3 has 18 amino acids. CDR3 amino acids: CASSAGTSGRRTYNEQFF. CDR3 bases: TGTGCCAGCAGCGCCGGGACTAGCGGGAGAAGGACCTACAATGAGCAGTTCTTC.

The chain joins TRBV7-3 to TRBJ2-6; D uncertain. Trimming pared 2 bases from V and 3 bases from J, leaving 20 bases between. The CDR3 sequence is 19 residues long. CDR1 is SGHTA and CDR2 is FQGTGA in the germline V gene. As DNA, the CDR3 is TGTGCCAGCAGCTTATCAGCAGGCCCCCACAGAAGTGGGGCCAACGTCCTGACTTTC. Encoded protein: CASSLSAGPHRSGANVLTF.

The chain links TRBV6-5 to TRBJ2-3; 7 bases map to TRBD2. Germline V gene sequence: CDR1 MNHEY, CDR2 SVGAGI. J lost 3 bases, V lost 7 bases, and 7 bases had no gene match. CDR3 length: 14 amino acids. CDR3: CASIPGGRTDTQYF. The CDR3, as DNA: TGTGCCAGCATCCCCGGGGGGAGGACAGATACGCAGTATTTT.

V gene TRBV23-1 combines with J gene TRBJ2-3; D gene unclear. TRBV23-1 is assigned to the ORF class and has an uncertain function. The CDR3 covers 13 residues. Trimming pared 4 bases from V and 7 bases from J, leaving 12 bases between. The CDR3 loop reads CASSRNGIYTQYF. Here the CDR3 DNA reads TGCGCCAGCAGTCGAAACGGTATTTATACGCAGTATTTT.

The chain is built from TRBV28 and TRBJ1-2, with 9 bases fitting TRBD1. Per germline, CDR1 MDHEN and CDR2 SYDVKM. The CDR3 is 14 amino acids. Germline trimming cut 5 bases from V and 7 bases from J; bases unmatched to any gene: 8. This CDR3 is CASSAPTGGRGYTF. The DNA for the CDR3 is TGTGCCAGCAGTGCCCCGACAGGGGGACGTGGCTACACCTTC.

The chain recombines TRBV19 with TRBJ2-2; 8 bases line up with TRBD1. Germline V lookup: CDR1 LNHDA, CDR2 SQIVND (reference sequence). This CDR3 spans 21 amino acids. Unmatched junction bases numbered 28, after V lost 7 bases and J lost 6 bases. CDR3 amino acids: CASTGTGGRGRTRTTAGELFF. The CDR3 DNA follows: TGTGCCAGTACCGGAACCGGGGGCAGGGGGCGCACACGAACCACGGCCGGGGAGCTGTTTTTT.

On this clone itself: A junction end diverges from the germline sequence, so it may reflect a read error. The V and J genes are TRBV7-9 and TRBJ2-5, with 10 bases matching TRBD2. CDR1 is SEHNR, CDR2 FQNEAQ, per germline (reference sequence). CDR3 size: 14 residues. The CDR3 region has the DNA TGTGCCAGCAGCCTAGCGGGGGTACAAGAGACCCAGTACTTC. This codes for CASSLAGVQETQYF. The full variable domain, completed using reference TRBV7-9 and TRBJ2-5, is DTGVSQNPRHKITKRGQNVTFRCDPISEHNRLYWYRQTLGQGPEFLTYFQNEAQLEKSRLLSDRFSAERPKGSFSTLEIQRTEQGDSAMYLCASSLAGVQETQYFGPGTRLLVL.

Here the CDR3 reads CASAAGGAVDTQYF. CDR3 coding DNA: TGTGCCAGCGCCGCCGGGGGGGCCGTAGATACGCAGTATTTT. The gene calls are TRBV5-4 and TRBJ2-3, with TRBD2 matching over 8 bases. Germline V CDR1 and CDR2: SGHNT, YYREEE (reference sequence). V lost 7 bases to trimming and J lost 5 bases; unmatched junction nucleotides: 9. The CDR3 extends over 14 amino acids. Combining the CDR3 with reference TRBV5-4 and TRBJ2-3 gives the whole variable domain ETGVTQSPTHLIKTRGQQVTLRCSSQSGHNTVSWYQQALGQGPQFIFQYYREEENGRGNFPPRFSGLQFPNYSSELNVNALELDDSALYLCASAAGGAVDTQYFGPGTRLTVL.

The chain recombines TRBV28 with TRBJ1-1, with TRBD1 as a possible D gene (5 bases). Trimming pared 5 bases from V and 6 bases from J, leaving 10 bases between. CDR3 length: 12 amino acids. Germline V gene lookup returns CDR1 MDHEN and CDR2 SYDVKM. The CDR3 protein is CASSPRGSEAFF. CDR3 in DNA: TGTGCCAGCAGTCCTCGGGGGTCTGAAGCTTTCTTT.

The CDR3 spells CASSQRWNTEAFF. In DNA, the CDR3 is TGTGCCAGCAGCCAAAGGTGGAACACTGAAGCTTTCTTT. The rearrangement uses TRBV27 and TRBJ1-1; D is unresolved. Germline CDR1 MNHEY, CDR2 SMNVEV (reference sequence). CDR3 size: 13 residues. V was shortened by 6 bases and J by 1 base, with 9 bases between the two germline ends.

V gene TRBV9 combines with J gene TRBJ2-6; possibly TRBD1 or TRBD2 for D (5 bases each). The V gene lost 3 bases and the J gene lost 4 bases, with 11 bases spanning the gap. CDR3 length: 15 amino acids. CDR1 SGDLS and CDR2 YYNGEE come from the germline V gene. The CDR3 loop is CASSAGAYGANVLTF. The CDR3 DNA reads TGTGCCAGCAGCGCCGGGGCGTACGGGGCCAACGTCCTGACTTTC. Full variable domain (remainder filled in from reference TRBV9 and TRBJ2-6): DSGVTQTPKHLITATGQRVTLRCSPRSGDLSVYWYQQSLDQGLQFLIQYYNGEERAKGNILERFSAQQFPDLHSELNLSSLELGDSALYFCASSAGAYGANVLTFGAGSRLTVL.

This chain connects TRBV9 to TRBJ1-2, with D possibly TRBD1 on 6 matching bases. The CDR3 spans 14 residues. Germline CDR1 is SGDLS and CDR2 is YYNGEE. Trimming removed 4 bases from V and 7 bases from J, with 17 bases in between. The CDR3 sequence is CASSPIGGDGGYTF. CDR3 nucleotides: TGTGCCAGCAGCCCCATAGGGGGGGATGGTGGCTACACCTTC.

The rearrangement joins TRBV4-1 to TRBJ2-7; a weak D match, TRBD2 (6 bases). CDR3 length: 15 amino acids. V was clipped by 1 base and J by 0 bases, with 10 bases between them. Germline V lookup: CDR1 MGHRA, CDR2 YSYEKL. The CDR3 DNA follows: TGCGCCAGCAGCCAAGTGGACTACCTCTCCTACGAGCAGTACTTC. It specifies CASSQVDYLSYEQYF.

CDR3 sequence (DNA): TGTGCCAGCAGTTACGTAGCGGGAGGGTGCAATGAGCAGTTCTTC. It translates to CASSYVAGGCNEQFF. This sequence joins TRBV6-6 and TRBJ2-1; TRBD2 agrees at 11 bases. Losses at the gene ends were 2 bases for V and 6 bases for J; bases not matched to a gene: 3. The length of the CDR3 is 15 residues. Germline assignment: CDR1 MNHNY and CDR2 SVGAGI (reference sequence).

The CDR3 DNA sequence: TGTGCCAGCATTCCTGCAAGCGGGGGGGTTGCCTACGAGCAGTACTTC. Its protein product is CASIPASGGVAYEQYF. This chain links TRBV28 with TRBJ2-7; 10 bases agree with TRBD2. The CDR3 sequence is 16 residues long. CDR1 and CDR2 (germline): MDHEN, SYDVKM. Trimming at V came to 7 bases and at J to 2 bases, leaving 11 bases not matched to a gene.

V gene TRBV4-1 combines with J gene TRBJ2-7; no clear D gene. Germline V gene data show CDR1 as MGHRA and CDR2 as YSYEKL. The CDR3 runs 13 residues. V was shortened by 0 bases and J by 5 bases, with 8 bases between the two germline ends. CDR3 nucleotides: TGCGCCAGCAGCCAAGACACGGACGACGAGCAGTACTTC. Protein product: CASSQDTDDEQYF.

The CDR3 loop reads CASSPPATGTQYF. The CDR3 DNA follows: TGTGCCAGCAGTCCCCCAGCGACAGGGACCCAGTACTTC. The chain joins TRBV28 to TRBJ2-5; possibly TRBD1 for D (6 bases). V lost 5 bases, J lost 7 bases, and 14 bases lay in between. Germline V gene data show CDR1 as MDHEN and CDR2 as SYDVKM. This CDR3 has 13 amino acids.